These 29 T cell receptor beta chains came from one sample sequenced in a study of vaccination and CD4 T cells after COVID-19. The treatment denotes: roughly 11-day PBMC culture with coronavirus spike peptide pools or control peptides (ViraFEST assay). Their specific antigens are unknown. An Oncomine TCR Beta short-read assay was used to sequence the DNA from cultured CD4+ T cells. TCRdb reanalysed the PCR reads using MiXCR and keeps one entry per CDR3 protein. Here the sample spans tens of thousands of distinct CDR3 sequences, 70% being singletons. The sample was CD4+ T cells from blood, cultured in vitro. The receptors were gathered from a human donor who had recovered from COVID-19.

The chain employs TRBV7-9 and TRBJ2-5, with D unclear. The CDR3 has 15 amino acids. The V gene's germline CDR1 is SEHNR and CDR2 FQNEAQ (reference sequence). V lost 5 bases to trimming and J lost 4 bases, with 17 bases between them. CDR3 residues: CASSPQTAVGETQYF. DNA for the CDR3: TGTGCCAGCAGCCCCCAGACGGCTGTTGGAGAGACCCAGTACTTC.

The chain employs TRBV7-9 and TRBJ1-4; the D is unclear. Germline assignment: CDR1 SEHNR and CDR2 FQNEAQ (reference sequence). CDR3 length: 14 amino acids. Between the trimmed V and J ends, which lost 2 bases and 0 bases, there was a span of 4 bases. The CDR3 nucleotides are TGTGCCAGCAGCTTATCTGCAACTAATGAAAAACTGTTTTTT. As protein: CASSLSATNEKLFF.

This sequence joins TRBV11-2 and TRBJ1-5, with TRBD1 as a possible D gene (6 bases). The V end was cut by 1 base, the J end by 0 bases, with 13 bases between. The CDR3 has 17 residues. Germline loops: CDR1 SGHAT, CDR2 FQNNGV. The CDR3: CASSLGPGGYSNQPQHF. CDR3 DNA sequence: TGTGCCAGCAGCTTAGGTCCCGGGGGCTATAGCAATCAGCCCCAGCATTTT.

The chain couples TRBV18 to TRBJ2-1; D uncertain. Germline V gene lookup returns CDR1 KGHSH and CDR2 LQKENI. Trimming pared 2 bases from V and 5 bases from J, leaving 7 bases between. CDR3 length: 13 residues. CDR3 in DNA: TGTGCCAGCTCACCAGGAGCGAACAATGAGCAGTTCTTC. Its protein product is CASSPGANNEQFF.

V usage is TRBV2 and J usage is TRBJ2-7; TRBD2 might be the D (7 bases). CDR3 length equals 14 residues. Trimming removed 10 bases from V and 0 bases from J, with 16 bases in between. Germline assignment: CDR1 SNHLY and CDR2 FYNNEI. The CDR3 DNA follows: TGTGCCACAAAGCGGGACACAGACTCCTACGAGCAGTACTTC. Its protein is CATKRDTDSYEQYF.

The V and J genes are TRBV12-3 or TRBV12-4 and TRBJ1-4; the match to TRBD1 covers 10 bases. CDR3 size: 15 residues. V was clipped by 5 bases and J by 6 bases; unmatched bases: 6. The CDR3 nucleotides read TGTGCCAGCAGTGAATGGGGACAGGGGTATGAAAAACTGTTTTTT. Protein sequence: CASSEWGQGYEKLFF.

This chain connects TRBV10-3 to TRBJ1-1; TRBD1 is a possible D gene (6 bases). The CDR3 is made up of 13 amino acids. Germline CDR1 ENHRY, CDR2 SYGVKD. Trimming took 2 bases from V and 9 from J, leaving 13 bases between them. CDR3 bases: TGTGCCATCAGTGAGGCCGGGGGGGCTCAAGCTTTCTTT. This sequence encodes CAISEAGGAQAFF.

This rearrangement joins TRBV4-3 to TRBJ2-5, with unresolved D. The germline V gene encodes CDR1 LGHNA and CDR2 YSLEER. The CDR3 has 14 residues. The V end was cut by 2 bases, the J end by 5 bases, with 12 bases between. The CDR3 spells CASSQLKCRETQYF. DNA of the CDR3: TGCGCCAGCAGCCAACTAAAATGCCGGGAGACCCAGTACTTC.

The DNA for the CDR3 is TGTGCCAGCAGCTTAAGGGCAGATAATTCACCCCTCCACTTT. Encoded protein: CASSLRADNSPLHF. The chain carries TRBV7-3 and TRBJ1-6; D unresolved. V lost 1 base and J 5 bases, leaving 6 bases between the germline ends. The CDR3 covers 14 residues. The germline V gene has CDR1 SGHTA and CDR2 FQGTGA.

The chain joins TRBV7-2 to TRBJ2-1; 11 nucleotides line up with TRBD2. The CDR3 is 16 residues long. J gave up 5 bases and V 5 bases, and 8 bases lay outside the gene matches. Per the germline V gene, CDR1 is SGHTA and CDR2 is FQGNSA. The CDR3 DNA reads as TGTGCCAGCAGCCACGCTGGGACTAGCGGAAACAATGAGCAGTTCTTC. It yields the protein CASSHAGTSGNNEQFF.

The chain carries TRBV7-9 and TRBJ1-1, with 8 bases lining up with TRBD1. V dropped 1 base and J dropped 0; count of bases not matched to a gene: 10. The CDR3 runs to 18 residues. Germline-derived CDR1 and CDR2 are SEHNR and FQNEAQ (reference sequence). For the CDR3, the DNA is TGTGCCAGCAGCTTAGAACGTCTGACAGGGGAATTGAACACTGAAGCTTTCTTT. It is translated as CASSLERLTGELNTEAFF.

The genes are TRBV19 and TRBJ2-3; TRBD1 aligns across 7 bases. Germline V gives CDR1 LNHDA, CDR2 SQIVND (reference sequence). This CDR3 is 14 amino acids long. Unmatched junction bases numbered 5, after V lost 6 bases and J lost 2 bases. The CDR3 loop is CASSPTGNTDTQYF. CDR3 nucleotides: TGTGCCAGTAGCCCGACAGGGAACACAGATACGCAGTATTTT.

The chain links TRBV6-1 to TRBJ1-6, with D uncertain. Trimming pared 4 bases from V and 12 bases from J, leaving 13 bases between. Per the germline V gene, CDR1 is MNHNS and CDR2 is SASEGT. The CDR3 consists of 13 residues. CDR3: CASSVGIWEPLHF. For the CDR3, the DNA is TGTGCCAGCAGTGTTGGGATCTGGGAACCCCTCCACTTT.

CDR3 sequence (DNA): TGTGCCAGCAGTTCCGCCCTAGCGGGAAATTGGGGCGTTTTGGGAGGCCGCGAGCAGTACTTC. Translated, it gives CASSSALAGNWGVLGGREQYF. The gene calls are TRBV27 and TRBJ2-7, with TRBD2 matching 9 bases. Per the germline V gene, CDR1 is MNHEY and CDR2 is SMNVEV (reference sequence). V lost 4 bases and J lost 6; bases outside the gene matches: 28. The CDR3 totals 21 residues.

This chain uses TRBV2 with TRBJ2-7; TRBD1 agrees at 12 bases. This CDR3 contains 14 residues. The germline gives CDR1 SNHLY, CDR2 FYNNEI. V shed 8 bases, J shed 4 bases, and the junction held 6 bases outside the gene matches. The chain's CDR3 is CASDGTGGRYEQYF. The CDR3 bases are TGTGCCAGCGACGGGACAGGGGGCAGGTACGAGCAGTACTTC.

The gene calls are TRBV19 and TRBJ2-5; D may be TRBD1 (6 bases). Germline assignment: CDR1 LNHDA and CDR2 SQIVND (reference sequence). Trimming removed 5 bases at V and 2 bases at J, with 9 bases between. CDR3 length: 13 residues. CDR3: CASSVGGQETQYF. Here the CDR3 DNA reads TGTGCCAGTAGTGTAGGGGGTCAAGAGACCCAGTACTTC. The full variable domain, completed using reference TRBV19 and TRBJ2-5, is DGGITQSPKYLFRKEGQNVTLSCEQNLNHDAMYWYRQDPGQGLRLIYYSQIVNDFQKGDIAEGYSVSREKKESFPLTVTSAQKNPTAFYLCASSVGGQETQYFGPGTRLLVL.

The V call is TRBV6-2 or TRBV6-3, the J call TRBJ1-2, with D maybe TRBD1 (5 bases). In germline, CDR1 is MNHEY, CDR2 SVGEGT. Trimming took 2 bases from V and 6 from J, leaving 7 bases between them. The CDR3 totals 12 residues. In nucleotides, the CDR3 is TGTGCCAGCAGTTACAGGGACCATGGCTACACCTTC. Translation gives CASSYRDHGYTF.

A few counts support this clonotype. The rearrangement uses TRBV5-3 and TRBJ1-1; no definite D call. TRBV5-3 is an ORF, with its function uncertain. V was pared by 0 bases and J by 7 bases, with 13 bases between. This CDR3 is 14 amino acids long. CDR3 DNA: TGTGCCAGAAGCTTGGCCACGGAGGCTAGTGAAGCTTTCTTT. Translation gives CARSLATEASEAFF.

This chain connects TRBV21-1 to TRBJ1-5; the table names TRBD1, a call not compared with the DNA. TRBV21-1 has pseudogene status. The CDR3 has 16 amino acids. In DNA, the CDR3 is TGTGCCAGCAGCCCTGAGAGAAGGGGGCGTCAGCAGCCCCAGCATTTT. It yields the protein CASSPERRGRQQPQHF.

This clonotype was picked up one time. Here the CDR3 reads CASSLDAGTYTEAFF. For the CDR3, the DNA is TGTGCCAGCAGCTTAGACGCAGGGACATACACTGAAGCTTTCTTT. V usage is TRBV7-2 and J usage is TRBJ1-1; perhaps TRBD1 as D (6 bases). The CDR3 covers 15 residues. The V gene lost 1 base and the J gene lost 3 bases, with 12 bases spanning the gap. CDR1 and CDR2 (germline): SGHTA, FQGNSA.

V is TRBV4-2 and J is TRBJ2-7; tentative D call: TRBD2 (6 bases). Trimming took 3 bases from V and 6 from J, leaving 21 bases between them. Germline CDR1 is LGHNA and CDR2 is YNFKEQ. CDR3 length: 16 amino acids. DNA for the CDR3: TGTGCCAGCAGCCAGGACTATGTCGGGCCTGCTGGCGAGCAGTACTTC. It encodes CASSQDYVGPAGEQYF.

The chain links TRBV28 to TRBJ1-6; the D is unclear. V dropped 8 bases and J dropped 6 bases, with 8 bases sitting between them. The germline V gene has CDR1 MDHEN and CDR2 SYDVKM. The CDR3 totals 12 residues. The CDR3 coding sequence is TGTGCCAGCGGAGTGGGTAATTCACCCCTCCACTTT. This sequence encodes CASGVGNSPLHF.

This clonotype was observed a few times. The CDR3 loop is CASSLDSVTEAFF. Here the CDR3 DNA reads TGTGCCAGCAGCTTAGATTCGGTCACTGAAGCTTTCTTT. This chain connects TRBV7-2 to TRBJ1-1; no clear D. The CDR3 runs to 13 residues. V gave up 1 base and J gave up 4 bases, with 7 bases separating them. Per germline, CDR1 SGHTA and CDR2 FQGNSA.

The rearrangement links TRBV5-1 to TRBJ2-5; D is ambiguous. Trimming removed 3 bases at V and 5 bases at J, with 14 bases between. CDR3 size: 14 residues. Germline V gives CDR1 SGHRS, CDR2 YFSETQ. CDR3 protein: CASSSNVPTETQYF. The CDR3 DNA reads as TGCGCCAGCAGCTCAAACGTTCCCACGGAGACCCAGTACTTC.

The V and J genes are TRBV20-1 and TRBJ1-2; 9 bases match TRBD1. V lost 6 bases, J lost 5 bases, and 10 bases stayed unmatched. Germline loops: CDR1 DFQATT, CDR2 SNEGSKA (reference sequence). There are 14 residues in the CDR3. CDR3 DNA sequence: TGCAGTGCCCGTAGACAGGGGGGGTATTATGGCTACACCTTC. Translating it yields CSARRQGGYYGYTF.

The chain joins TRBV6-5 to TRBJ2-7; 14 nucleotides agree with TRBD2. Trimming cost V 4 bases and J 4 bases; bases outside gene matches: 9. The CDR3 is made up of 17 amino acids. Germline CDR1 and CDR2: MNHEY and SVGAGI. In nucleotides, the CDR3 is TGTGCCAGCAGTTCTAAGTTAGGACTAGCGGGAGGATACGAGCAGTACTTC. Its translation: CASSSKLGLAGGYEQYF.

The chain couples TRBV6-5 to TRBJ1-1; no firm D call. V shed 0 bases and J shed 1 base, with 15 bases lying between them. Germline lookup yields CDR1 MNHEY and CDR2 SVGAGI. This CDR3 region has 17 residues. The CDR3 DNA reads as TGTGCCAGCAGTTACTCGATTAGTAAGGGCTGGAACACTGAAGCTTTCTTT. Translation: CASSYSISKGWNTEAFF.

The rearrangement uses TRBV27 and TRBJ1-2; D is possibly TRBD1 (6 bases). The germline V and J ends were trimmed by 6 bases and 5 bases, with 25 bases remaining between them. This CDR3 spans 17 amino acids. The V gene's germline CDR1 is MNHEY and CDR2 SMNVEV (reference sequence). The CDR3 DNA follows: TGTGCCAGCAGCGACCCTCCTCGCACAGGGTCCCAATATGGCTACACCTTC. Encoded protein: CASSDPPRTGSQYGYTF.

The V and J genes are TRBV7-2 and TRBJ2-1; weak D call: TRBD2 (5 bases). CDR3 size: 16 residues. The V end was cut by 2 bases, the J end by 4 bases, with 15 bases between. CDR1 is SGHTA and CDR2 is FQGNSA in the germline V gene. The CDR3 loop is CASSLSYAGPYNEQFF. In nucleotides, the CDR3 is TGTGCCAGCAGCTTATCCTATGCGGGCCCTTACAATGAGCAGTTCTTC.